This T cell receptor (beta chain) was captured by sequencing in a study of beta chain features in type 1 diabetes. This clone was observed a handful of times. The trim removed 3 bases at V and 6 bases at J, leaving 9 bases unmatched. The CDR3 spans 15 residues. The V gene's germline CDR1 is SGHRS and CDR2 YFSETQ. The whole isolated RNA underwent reverse transcription, so sequencing captured expressed TCRB transcripts. Repertoires were generated with immunoSEQ multiplex PCR, while TCRdb's copy carries only in-frame clones and drops some. The sample contains under 200,000 clones, about 9.1% of which appear only once. It was via CD45RO/CCR7/CD25/CD127/CD95/CD27 that CD4+ naive, central memory, regulatory and stem cell-like memory cells were sorted. Once sorted, every population was more than 95% pure.

The rearrangement links TRBV5-1 to TRBJ2-1; 7 positions match TRBD2. This receptor was identified in a woman aged 18-29 years in good health. What was sequenced was central memory CD4+ T cells from blood. The DNA of the CDR3 is TGCGCCAGCAGCTCCCCCGGGACGGGGGGCAATGAGCAGTTCTTC. It is translated as CASSSPGTGGNEQFF. The full variable domain, rest sourced from reference TRBV5-1 and TRBJ2-1, is KAGVTQTPRYLIKTRGQQVTLSCSPISGHRSVSWYQQTPGQGLQFLFEYFSETQRNKGNFPGRFSGRQFSNSRSEMNVSTLELGDSALYLCASSSPGTGGNEQFFGPGTRLTVL.